This TCR beta chain was sequenced in a study of T cells in Graves' hyperthyroidism and ophthalmopathy. On the study more broadly: Peripheral blood draws took place at initial diagnosis, ahead of any treatment.

Study findings and constraints: The blood repertoire included most of the expanded thyroid clonotypes above 0.001. The model forecast ophthalmopathy, anticipating it by a median approximately 6.2 months before onset.

This clonotype has a count of ten or more. The antigen remains undetermined. From RNA transcripts, TCR beta CDR3 regions were amplified. Carried out on the TCR CDR3, a first-round RT-PCR used the HTBI primer set. MiXCR was run by TCRdb on the multiplex PCR reads, yielding one entry per CDR3 protein. Seen here are under 400,000 distinct CDR3 sequences, around 17% observed once, and the top ten hold around 34%. V shed 8 bases and J shed 6 bases, with 19 bases lying between them. There are 14 residues in the CDR3. The germline gives CDR1 MNHEY, CDR2 SMNVEV (reference sequence). Specimen: blood. This TCR was recovered from a man aged 25 to 45 with Graves' hyperthyroidism. This chain connects TRBV27 to TRBJ1-1; unclear D gene. CDR3 sequence reads: CASGWAPPSAEAFF. Here the CDR3 DNA reads TGTGCCAGCGGCTGGGCCCCCCCGTCCGCTGAAGCTTTCTTT.